The present entry profiles one TCR beta chain with its context. Antigen unknown. MiXCR, applied by TCRdb to the reads, yields one record per CDR3 protein. The sample has about 78,000 distinct CDR3 sequences; 35% to 45% are singletons. The record originates from a study of T cell repertoires in cytomegalovirus infection. The overall study: Carrying CMV and the relevant HLA type showed in public TCR beta signatures.

Trimming removed 1 base from V and 6 bases from J, with 6 bases in between. The CDR3 loop spans 13 amino acids. Germline V lookup: CDR1 PRHDT, CDR2 FYEKMQ (reference sequence). Study conclusions and caveats: The response measured ex vivo was dominated by TCR beta clonotypes (HLA-C-restricted and CMV-specific).

The specimen comprised CD8+ T cells from cultured PBMCs, sampled from culture after CMV antigen stimulation. The chain employs TRBV13 and TRBJ2-2; no clear D gene. This TCR came from a human donor in good health (CMV status not recorded). Some clones in this sample may be carry-over from other donors' samples. The CDR3 DNA reads as TGTGCCAGCAGCTTAGTGGCTTCCGGGGAGCTGTTTTTT. It specifies CASSLVASGELFF. Full variable domain (outside the CDR3, taken from reference TRBV13 and TRBJ2-2): AAGVIQSPRHLIKEKRETATLKCYPIPRHDTVYWYQQGPGQDPQFLISFYEKMQSDKGSIPDRFSAQQFSDYHSELNMSSLELGDSALYFCASSLVASGELFFGEGSRLTVL.